This T cell receptor beta chain was observed in a study of tumor-infiltrating lymphocytes in primary liver carcinoma. Study at large: Enrolled patients were male and female, aged 30 to 69 years.

Findings and limits, study-wide: Tumor tissue displayed a significantly greater top-250-clone fraction than blood (p = 0.039). Pairs comparing tumor with adjacent tissue or blood overlapped less than pairs drawn from tumor regions.

Constant-region priming of around 500 ng total RNA yielded TCR beta cDNA. Libraries of TCR beta came from three nested multiplex PCR rounds with slightly modified ARM-PCR. Two initial PCR rounds of roughly 10 cycles each paired TRBV1-TRBV30 forward primers with a C-beta reverse primer. TCRdb used MiXCR to reprocess the multiplex PCR reads, holding one entry per CDR3 protein. The sample contains about 200,000 distinct CDR3 sequences, about 61% of which appear only once. Blood RNA was derived from unsorted whole blood, and germline DNA was extracted too. Worth noting for this clonotype: Its antigen remains unidentified. Since a much larger clone is just one base distant, this may be a read error.

The germline gives CDR1 MNHEY, CDR2 SVGAGI. This CDR3 region has 13 residues. Sequences were obtained from peripheral blood. V is TRBV6-5 and J is TRBJ2-5, with 9 positions matching TRBD2. The sequence came from a woman aged 55-75 years with primary liver carcinoma and hepatitis B virus infection. CDR3 sequence reads: CVSVLAGTETQYF. CDR3 DNA: TGTGTCAGCGTTCTAGCGGGAACTGAGACCCAGTACTTC.